This entry lists 30 T cell receptor beta chains sequenced from one sample in a study of neurological immune-mediated disorders. Stated time point: longitudinal time-point 2. Via MiXCR, TCRdb re-called the 5' RACE reads, giving one row per CDR3 protein. Of some 45,000 distinct CDR3 sequences in the sample, less than 15% were seen once. The sample was PBMCs. The receptors derive from a male donor with HTLV-1-associated myelopathy (HAM/TSP).

This clonotype came up many times. The chain links TRBV5-1 to TRBJ2-1; TRBD2 is a possible D gene (5 bases). This CDR3 has 16 amino acids. Germline loops: CDR1 SGHRS, CDR2 YFSETQ. V was cut by 0 bases and J by 5 bases, with 15 bases left in between. The CDR3 nucleotides read TGCGCCAGCAGCTTGGCCGTGGCTAGCTCAAACAATGAGCAGTTCTTC. Protein: CASSLAVASSNNEQFF.

By its share, this clonotype is medium-sized (0.01 to 0.1%). J is TRBJ2-2 and V is TRBV5-1, with D maybe TRBD1 (6 bases). V was pared by 0 bases and J by 5 bases, with 14 bases between. Germline V lookup: CDR1 SGHRS, CDR2 YFSETQ. The CDR3 length is 16 residues. The CDR3 loop is CASSLVPGAGTGELFF. The CDR3 DNA is TGCGCCAGCAGCTTGGTACCAGGGGCGGGTACCGGGGAGCTGTTTTTT.

This clonotype was observed many times. The chain links TRBV5-1 to TRBJ1-2, with 7 bases that match TRBD1. Trimming cost V 5 bases and J 4 bases; bases outside gene matches: 5. CDR3 size: 13 residues. Germline values: CDR1 SGHRS, CDR2 YFSETQ. The CDR3 bases are TGCGCCAGCAGGCCAGACAGGGCCTATGGCTACACCTTC. As protein: CASRPDRAYGYTF. Full variable domain (outside the CDR3, taken from reference TRBV5-1 and TRBJ1-2): KAGVTQTPRYLIKTRGQQVTLSCSPISGHRSVSWYQQTPGQGLQFLFEYFSETQRNKGNFPGRFSGRQFSNSRSEMNVSTLELGDSALYLCASRPDRAYGYTFGSGTRLTVV.

This clonotype was recorded at least ten times. Here the CDR3 DNA reads TGCGCCAGCAGCGGAGCGGGCCAAGAGACCCAGTACTTC. Its translation is CASSGAGQETQYF. This chain uses TRBV5-1 with TRBJ2-5, with D possibly TRBD2 on 6 matching bases. There are 13 residues in the CDR3. V gave up 4 bases and J gave up 1 base, with 8 bases separating them. The germline V gene has CDR1 SGHRS and CDR2 YFSETQ.

J is TRBJ2-7 and V is TRBV10-3; D uncertain. Germline V lookup: CDR1 ENHRY, CDR2 SYGVKD. V was pared by 5 bases and J by 9 bases, with 20 bases between. The CDR3 runs to 14 residues. The CDR3 spells CAISPSKGRSSQYF. The CDR3 DNA reads as TGTGCCATCAGTCCTTCTAAGGGCAGATCCTCGCAGTACTTC.

This clonotype was seen at least ten times. V usage is TRBV7-2 and J usage is TRBJ1-6; 9 bases are a match to TRBD1. The CDR3 is 14 residues long. Germline V CDR1 and CDR2: SGHTA, FQGNSA. After removal of 5 bases from V and 8 bases from J, the junction contained 4 bases not matched to a gene. CDR3 protein: CASSPRTGDSPLHF. CDR3 bases: TGTGCCAGCAGCCCCAGGACAGGGGATTCACCCCTCCACTTT.

As regards this clonotype: This may arise from a read error, as a much more abundant clone is one base away. The CDR3 protein is CASSLYRRSSNQHQHF. The CDR3 coding sequence is TGTGCCAGCAGCTTGTATCGTCGGTCTAGCAATCAGCACCAGCATTTT. The chain links TRBV5-6 to TRBJ1-5; D uncertain. The CDR3 is made up of 16 amino acids. Germline-derived CDR1 and CDR2 are SGHDT and YYEEEE.

About this clonotype itself: This may come from a read error, since a much larger clone is one base off. The genes are TRBV5-1 and TRBJ2-7; D uncertain. Trimming pared 1 base from V and 2 bases from J, leaving 13 bases between. The CDR3 sequence is 15 residues long. Looked up from germline, CDR1 is SGHRS and CDR2 is YFSETQ. Here the CDR3 DNA reads TGCGCCAGCAGCTTGACAAGCGTGGAAACCTACGAGCAGTACTTC. Its protein is CASSLTSVETYEQYF.

This clonotype came up a few times. This chain links TRBV5-1 with TRBJ2-5; possibly TRBD2 for D (5 bases). V lost 6 bases, J lost 5 bases, and 11 bases lay in between. The CDR3 consists of 12 residues. Germline V gene sequence: CDR1 SGHRS, CDR2 YFSETQ. The CDR3 DNA is TGCGCCAGCACCCGGGAAGCGGAGACCCAGTACTTC. It specifies CASTREAETQYF.

This clonotype was recorded many times. The V and J genes are TRBV29-1 and TRBJ2-7; possible D gene TRBD1, 6 bases. V was clipped by 5 bases and J by 4 bases, with 15 bases between them. CDR1 is SQVTM, CDR2 ANQGSEA, per germline. The CDR3 totals 13 residues. The CDR3 here is CSVSQGQRYEQYF. In DNA form, the CDR3 reads TGCAGCGTTTCCCAAGGACAGCGTTACGAGCAGTACTTC.

The chain couples TRBV6-6 to TRBJ1-1, with D unresolved. Germline V gives CDR1 MNHNY, CDR2 SVGAGI (reference sequence). V was clipped by 0 bases and J by 7 bases, with 9 bases between them. This CDR3 contains 13 residues. CDR3 sequence (DNA): TGTGCCAGCAGTTACTCAGGGCTGGGTGAAGCTTTCTTT. Translating it yields CASSYSGLGEAFF.

Ten or more counts support this clonotype. V and J are TRBV5-1 and TRBJ1-2, with TRBD1 as a possible D gene (6 bases). V was trimmed by 6 bases and J by 3 bases, leaving 9 bases between them. CDR1 and CDR2 from the germline V gene are SGHRS and YFSETQ. This CDR3 is 12 amino acids long. This chain's CDR3 is CASMGGDYGYTF. CDR3 nucleotides: TGCGCCAGCATGGGGGGCGACTATGGCTACACCTTC. Supplemented by reference TRBV5-1 and TRBJ1-2, the full variable domain reads KAGVTQTPRYLIKTRGQQVTLSCSPISGHRSVSWYQQTPGQGLQFLFEYFSETQRNKGNFPGRFSGRQFSNSRSEMNVSTLELGDSALYLCASMGGDYGYTFGSGTRLTVV.

This clonotype was observed many times. This chain connects TRBV12-3 or TRBV12-4 to TRBJ1-5; no definite D call. Between the trimmed V and J ends, which lost 6 bases and 5 bases, there was a span of 11 bases. The CDR3 runs 13 residues. CDR3 nucleotide sequence: TGTGCCAGCAGCTCTGTATCCTATCAGCCCCAGCATTTT. Encoded protein: CASSSVSYQPQHF.

This clonotype was picked up many times. The chain employs TRBV27 and TRBJ1-2, with D maybe TRBD1 (5 bases). Trimming pared 5 bases from V and 8 bases from J, leaving 15 bases between. The CDR3 has 13 residues. Germline CDR1 reads MNHEY; CDR2 reads SMNVEV (reference sequence). As DNA, the CDR3 is TGTGCCAGCAGTCCGGGACCCTCGAGGGGCTACACCTTC. Translating gives CASSPGPSRGYTF.

This clonotype was seen at least ten times. This chain connects TRBV20-1 to TRBJ2-7; 9 bases match TRBD2. There are 15 residues in the CDR3. The J segment lost 0 bases and the V segment lost 6 bases, leaving 9 bases of the junction unmatched. Germline V gives CDR1 DFQATT, CDR2 SNEGSKA (reference sequence). The CDR3, as DNA: TGCAGTGCGCGGAGCGGGGGGCATAGCTCCTACGAGCAGTACTTC. As protein: CSARSGGHSSYEQYF.

This clonotype was recorded at least ten times. The chain employs TRBV2 and TRBJ2-7; D is ambiguous. CDR1 is SNHLY and CDR2 is FYNNEI in the germline V gene. This CDR3 is built from 12 residues. Deletions cut 4 bases from V and 5 bases from J, with 9 bases between. The CDR3 loop is CASSVGSDEQYF. The CDR3 bases are TGTGCCAGCAGTGTCGGGTCCGACGAGCAGTACTTC.

This clonotype was seen at least ten times. The chain has TRBV5-1 and TRBJ1-3, with unresolved D. CDR3 size: 14 residues. CDR1 SGHRS and CDR2 YFSETQ come from the germline V gene. Trimming took off 0 bases at V and 0 bases at J, with 4 bases between the two ends. Here the CDR3 DNA reads TGCGCCAGCAGCTTGGCCAGCTCTGGAAACACCATATATTTT. Protein sequence: CASSLASSGNTIYF.

Here the CDR3 DNA reads TGCGCCAGCAGCCAAGAACTCAATGGGGACACTGAAGCTTTCTTT. Its protein product is CASSQELNGDTEAFF. The chain uses TRBV4-3 and TRBJ1-1; D gene ambiguous. With 0 bases removed from V and 3 bases from J, the gap between germline ends came to 11 bases. CDR3 length equals 15 residues. Germline assignment: CDR1 LGHNA and CDR2 YSLEER.

This clonotype has ten or more counts. The V gene is TRBV7-9, the J gene TRBJ1-5; the D gene is possibly TRBD1 (6 bases). Per germline, CDR1 SEHNR and CDR2 FQNEAQ (reference sequence). Trimming left V 2 bases short and J 4 bases short, with 6 bases between. This CDR3 comprises 13 residues. CDR3 nucleotides: TGTGCCAGCAGCTTAAGGGGGAATCAGCCCCAGCATTTT. It translates to CASSLRGNQPQHF.

Ten or more counts support this clonotype. The V and J genes are TRBV20-1 and TRBJ2-7; 8 bases match TRBD1. In germline, CDR1 is DFQATT, CDR2 SNEGSKA (reference sequence). This CDR3 comprises 13 residues. V dropped 5 bases and J dropped 3; count of bases not matched to a gene: 6. CDR3 nucleotide sequence: TGCAGTGCTCCCGGACAGGGCGGCTACGAGCAGTACTTC. This codes for CSAPGQGGYEQYF.

This clonotype occurred many times. The chain links TRBV5-1 to TRBJ2-7, with D maybe TRBD2 (6 bases). The CDR3 sequence is 13 residues long. Trimming pared 4 bases from V and 3 bases from J, leaving 11 bases between. Germline CDR1 is SGHRS and CDR2 is YFSETQ. CDR3 DNA: TGCGCCAGCAGCCCCGGGGGATTCTACGAGCAGTACTTC. Amino acids: CASSPGGFYEQYF.

This clonotype is classed as medium-sized. The V and J genes are TRBV7-9 and TRBJ1-1; D unresolved. The CDR3 spans 16 residues. The ends were cut back, 0 bases at V and 1 base at J, with 12 bases in the middle. CDR1 and CDR2 from the germline V gene are SEHNR and FQNEAQ (reference sequence). CDR3 in amino acids: CASSLALAGSNTEAFF. CDR3 DNA sequence: TGTGCCAGCAGCTTAGCGCTTGCCGGCTCGAACACTGAAGCTTTCTTT.

This clonotype was seen many times. V usage is TRBV5-1 and J usage is TRBJ2-1, with D unresolved. The V end was cut by 1 base, the J end by 7 bases, with 21 bases between. The CDR3 loop spans 17 amino acids. Germline V CDR1 and CDR2: SGHRS, YFSETQ. CDR3 loop: CASSLWSGLGTQNEQFF. The DNA for the CDR3 is TGCGCCAGCAGCTTGTGGTCGGGTCTCGGCACACAGAATGAGCAGTTCTTC.

This clonotype has a count of ten or more. The rearrangement uses TRBV12-3 or TRBV12-4 and TRBJ1-6, with D uncertain. V lost 2 bases to trimming and J lost 9 bases, with 8 bases between them. The CDR3 contains 13 residues. CDR3 region: CASSLQEGSPLHF. In nucleotides, the CDR3 is TGTGCCAGCAGTTTACAAGAGGGTTCACCCCTCCACTTT.

This clonotype has a count of ten or more. V usage is TRBV3-1 and J usage is TRBJ1-6; 7 nucleotides align to TRBD1. V lost 1 base, J lost 9 bases, and 6 bases stayed unmatched. This CDR3 contains 15 residues. Germline assignment: CDR1 LGHDT and CDR2 YNNKEL (reference sequence). CDR3 loop: CASSQGAGGSSPLHF. The DNA for the CDR3 is TGTGCCAGCAGCCAAGGGGCAGGGGGAAGTTCACCCCTCCACTTT.

This clonotype was detected many times. The V and J genes are TRBV29-1 and TRBJ2-7, with 7 bases fitting TRBD1. This CDR3 has 12 residues. Unmatched junction bases numbered 4, after V lost 7 bases and J lost 1 base. CDR1 and CDR2 (germline): SQVTM, ANQGSEA. CDR3 nucleotide sequence: TGCAGCGCTACGACAGGGTCCTACGAGCAGTACTTC. As protein: CSATTGSYEQYF.

For this clonotype: A junction boundary mismatches the germline segment, possibly from a read error. The genes are TRBV10-2 and TRBJ1-5; D is uncertain. The CDR3 extends over 14 amino acids. CDR1 WSHSY and CDR2 SAAADI come from the germline V gene. The CDR3 spells CASSPTNSNQPQDF. The CDR3 DNA follows: TGCGCCAGCAGCCCCACAAATAGCAATCAGCCCCAGGATTTT.

This clonotype was seen repeatedly, ten times or more. The chain joins TRBV7-6 to TRBJ2-7; a weak D match, TRBD1 (7 bases). This CDR3 contains 12 residues. V was shortened by 5 bases and J by 6 bases, with 11 bases between the two germline ends. From germline, CDR1 is SGHVS and CDR2 FNYEAQ. The CDR3 sequence: CASSPGGPEQYF. The CDR3 nucleotides read TGTGCCAGCAGCCCAGGGGGGCCCGAGCAGTACTTC.

The chain joins TRBV5-1 to TRBJ1-5; 7 bases align to TRBD1. V lost 0 bases to trimming and J lost 7 bases; unmatched junction nucleotides: 7. The CDR3 runs 15 residues. Germline values: CDR1 SGHRS, CDR2 YFSETQ. CDR3 sequence: CASSLGDRGGQPQHF. CDR3 DNA sequence: TGCGCCAGCAGCTTGGGGGACAGAGGGGGCCAGCCCCAGCATTTT.

This clonotype has only one observation. An end of the junction does not agree with germline; a read error may underlie this. The chain has TRBV5-1 and TRBJ2-5; 10 nucleotides line up with TRBD2. This CDR3 comprises 14 residues. Per the germline V gene, CDR1 is SGHRS and CDR2 is YFSETQ. The DNA for the CDR3 is TGTGCCAGCAGATTGCTAGCGGGGGCAGAGACCCAGTACTTC. Its translation is CASRLLAGAETQYF.